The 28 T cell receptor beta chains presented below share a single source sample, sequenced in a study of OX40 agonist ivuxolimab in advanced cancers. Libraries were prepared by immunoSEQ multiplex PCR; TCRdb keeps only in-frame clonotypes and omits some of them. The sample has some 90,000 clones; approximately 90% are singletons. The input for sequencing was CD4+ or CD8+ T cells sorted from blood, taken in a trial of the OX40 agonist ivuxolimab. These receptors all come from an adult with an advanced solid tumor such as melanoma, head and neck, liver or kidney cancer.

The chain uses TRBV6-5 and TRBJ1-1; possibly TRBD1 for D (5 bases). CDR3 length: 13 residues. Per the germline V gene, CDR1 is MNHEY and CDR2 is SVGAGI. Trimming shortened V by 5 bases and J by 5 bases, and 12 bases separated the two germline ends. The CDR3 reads CASSGAEGTEAFF. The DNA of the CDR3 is TGTGCCAGCAGTGGGGCCGAGGGTACTGAAGCTTTCTTT.

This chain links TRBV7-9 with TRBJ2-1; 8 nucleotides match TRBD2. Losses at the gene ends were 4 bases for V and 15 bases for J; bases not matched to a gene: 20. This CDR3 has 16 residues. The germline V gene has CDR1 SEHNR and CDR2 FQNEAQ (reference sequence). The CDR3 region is CASSSTVAFTSGDGFF. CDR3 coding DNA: TGTGCCAGCAGCTCCACCGTGGCCTTTACTAGCGGAGACGGGTTCTTC.

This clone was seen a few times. In DNA form, the CDR3 reads TGTGCCAGCAGTTCCACAGGGGGCTGGGCCCAGCATTTT. This translates into CASSSTGGWAQHF. The gene calls are TRBV28 and TRBJ1-5; 9 bases map to TRBD1. The CDR3 length is 13 residues. With V trimmed by 4 bases and J by 11 bases, 6 bases remained unmatched. The germline V gene has CDR1 MDHEN and CDR2 SYDVKM. The whole variable domain, remainder taken from reference TRBV28 and TRBJ1-5, is DVKVTQSSRYLVKRTGEKVFLECVQDMDHENMFWYRQDPGLGLRLIYFSYDVKMKEKGDIPEGYSVSREKKERFSLILESASTNQTSMYLCASSSTGGWAQHFGDGTRLSIL.

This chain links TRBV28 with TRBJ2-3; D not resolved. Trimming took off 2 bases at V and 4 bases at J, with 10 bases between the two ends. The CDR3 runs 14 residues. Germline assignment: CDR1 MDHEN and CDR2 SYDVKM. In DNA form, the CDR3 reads TGTGCCAGCAGTTTAGGTCGAGGCGCAGATACGCAGTATTTT. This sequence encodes CASSLGRGADTQYF.

The chain's CDR3 is CASSVGGIAIGYTF. CDR3 bases: TGTGCCAGCAGCGTAGGAGGTATTGCTATTGGCTACACCTTC. This sequence joins TRBV9 and TRBJ1-2; D ambiguous. The CDR3 extends over 14 amino acids. In germline, CDR1 is SGDLS, CDR2 YYNGEE. Trimming stripped 0 bases from V and 7 bases from J, with 13 bases between.

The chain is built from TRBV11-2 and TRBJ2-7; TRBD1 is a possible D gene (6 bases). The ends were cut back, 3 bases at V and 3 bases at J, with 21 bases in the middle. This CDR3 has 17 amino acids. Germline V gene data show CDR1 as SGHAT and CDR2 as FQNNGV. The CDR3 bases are TGTGCCAGCAGCTTCTCCCCGAGACAGGAAAGAGTCTACGAGCAGTACTTC. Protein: CASSFSPRQERVYEQYF.

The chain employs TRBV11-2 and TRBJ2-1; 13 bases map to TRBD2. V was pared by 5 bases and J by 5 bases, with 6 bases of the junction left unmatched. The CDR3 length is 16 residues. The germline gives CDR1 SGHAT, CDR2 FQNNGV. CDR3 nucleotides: TGTGCCAGCAGCCGGCACGGGACTAGCGGGAACAATGAGCAGTTCTTC. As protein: CASSRHGTSGNNEQFF.

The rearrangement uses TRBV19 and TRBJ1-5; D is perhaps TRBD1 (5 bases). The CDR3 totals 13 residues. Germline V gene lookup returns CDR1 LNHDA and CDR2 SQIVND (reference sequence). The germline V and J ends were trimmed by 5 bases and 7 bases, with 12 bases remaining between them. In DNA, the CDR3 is TGTGCCAGTAGTCTTAGGGGAGGGCAGCCCCAGCATTTT. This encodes CASSLRGGQPQHF.

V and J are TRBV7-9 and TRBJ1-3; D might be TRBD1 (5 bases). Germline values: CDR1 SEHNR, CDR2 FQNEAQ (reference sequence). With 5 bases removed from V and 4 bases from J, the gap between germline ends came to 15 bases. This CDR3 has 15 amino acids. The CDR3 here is CASSPGGEAGNTIYF. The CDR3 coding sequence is TGTGCCAGCAGCCCTGGGGGGGAGGCAGGAAACACCATATATTTT. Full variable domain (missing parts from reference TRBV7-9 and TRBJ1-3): DTGVSQNPRHKITKRGQNVTFRCDPISEHNRLYWYRQTLGQGPEFLTYFQNEAQLEKSRLLSDRFSAERPKGSFSTLEIQRTEQGDSAMYLCASSPGGEAGNTIYFGEGSWLTVV.

DNA for the CDR3: TGTGCCAGCTCCCCGAGGAAGGGGGGCACTAATGAAAAACTGTTTTTT. The encoded protein is CASSPRKGGTNEKLFF. J is TRBJ1-4 and V is TRBV18, with D possibly being TRBD1 (6 bases). The length of the CDR3 is 16 residues. Germline-derived CDR1 and CDR2 are KGHSH and LQKENI. V was cut by 6 bases and J by 2 bases, with 16 bases left in between.

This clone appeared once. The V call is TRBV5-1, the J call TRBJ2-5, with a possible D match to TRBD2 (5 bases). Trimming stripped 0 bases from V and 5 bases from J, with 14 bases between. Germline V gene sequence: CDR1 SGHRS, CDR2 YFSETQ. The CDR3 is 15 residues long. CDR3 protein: CASSLVVRAGETQYF. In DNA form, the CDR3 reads TGCGCCAGCAGCTTGGTCGTGCGGGCAGGCGAGACCCAGTACTTC.

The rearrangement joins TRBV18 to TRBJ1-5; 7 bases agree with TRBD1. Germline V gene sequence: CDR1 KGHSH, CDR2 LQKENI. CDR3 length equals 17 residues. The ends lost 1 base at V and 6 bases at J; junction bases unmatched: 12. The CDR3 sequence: CASSPLSGGDKGQPQHF. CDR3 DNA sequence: TGTGCCAGCTCACCACTATCAGGGGGAGATAAGGGTCAGCCCCAGCATTTT.

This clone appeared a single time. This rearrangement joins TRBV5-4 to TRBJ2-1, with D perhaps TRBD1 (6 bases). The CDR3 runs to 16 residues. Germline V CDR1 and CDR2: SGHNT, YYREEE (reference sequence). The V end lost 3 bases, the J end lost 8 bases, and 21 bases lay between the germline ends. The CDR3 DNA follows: TGTGCCAGCAGCTCGGGGAAGGGCTGGGGGCTTGATGAGCAGTTCTTC. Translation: CASSSGKGWGLDEQFF.

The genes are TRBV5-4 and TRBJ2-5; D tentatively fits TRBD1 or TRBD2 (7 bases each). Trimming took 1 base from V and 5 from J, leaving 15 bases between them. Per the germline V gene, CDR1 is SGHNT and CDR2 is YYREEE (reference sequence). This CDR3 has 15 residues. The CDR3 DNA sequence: TGTGCCAGCAGCTTGAGAGGGGGCGGGGGTGAGACCCAGTACTTC. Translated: CASSLRGGGGETQYF.

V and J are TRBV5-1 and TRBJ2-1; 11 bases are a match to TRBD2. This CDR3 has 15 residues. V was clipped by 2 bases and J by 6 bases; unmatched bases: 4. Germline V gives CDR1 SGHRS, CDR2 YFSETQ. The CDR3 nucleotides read TGCGCCAGCAGCTTCCCGGGACTAGCGGTCAATGAGCAGTTCTTC. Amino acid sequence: CASSFPGLAVNEQFF.

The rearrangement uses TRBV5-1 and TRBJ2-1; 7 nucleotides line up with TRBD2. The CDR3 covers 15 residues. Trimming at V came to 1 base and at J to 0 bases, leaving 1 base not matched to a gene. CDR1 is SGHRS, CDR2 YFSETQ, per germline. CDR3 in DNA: TGCGCCAGCAGCTTGAGCGGGAACTCCTACAATGAGCAGTTCTTC. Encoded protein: CASSLSGNSYNEQFF.

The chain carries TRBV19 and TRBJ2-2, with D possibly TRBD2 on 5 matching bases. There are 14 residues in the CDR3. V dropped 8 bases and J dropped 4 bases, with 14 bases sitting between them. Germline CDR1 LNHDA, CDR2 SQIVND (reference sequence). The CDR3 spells CASAEGSRTGELFF. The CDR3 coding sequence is TGTGCCAGTGCAGAGGGCAGTCGCACCGGGGAGCTGTTTTTT.

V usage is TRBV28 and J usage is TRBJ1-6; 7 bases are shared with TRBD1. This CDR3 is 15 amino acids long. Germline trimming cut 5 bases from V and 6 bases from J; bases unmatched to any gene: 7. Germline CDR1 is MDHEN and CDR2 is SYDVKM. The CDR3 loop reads CASSLPGTVNSPLHF. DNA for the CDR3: TGTGCCAGCAGTCTGCCCGGGACAGTTAATTCACCCCTCCACTTT.

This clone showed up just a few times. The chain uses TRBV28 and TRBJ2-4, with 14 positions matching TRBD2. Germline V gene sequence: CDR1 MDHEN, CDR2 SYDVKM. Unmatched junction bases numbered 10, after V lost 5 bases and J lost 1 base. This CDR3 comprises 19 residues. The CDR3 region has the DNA TGTGCCAGCAGTCCGGGACTAGCGGGAGCTGGGGCGGCCAAAAACATTCAGTACTTC. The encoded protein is CASSPGLAGAGAAKNIQYF.

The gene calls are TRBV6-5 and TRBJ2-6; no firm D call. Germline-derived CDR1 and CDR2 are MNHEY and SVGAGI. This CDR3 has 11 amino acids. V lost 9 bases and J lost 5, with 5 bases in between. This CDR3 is CARDRANVLTF. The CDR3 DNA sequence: TGTGCCAGAGACAGGGCCAACGTCCTGACTTTC.

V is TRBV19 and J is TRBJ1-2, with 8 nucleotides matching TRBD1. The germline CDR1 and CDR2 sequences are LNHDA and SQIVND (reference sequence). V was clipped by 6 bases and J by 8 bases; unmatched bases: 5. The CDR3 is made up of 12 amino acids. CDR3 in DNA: TGTGCCAGTAGCATCGACAGGGGCGGCTACACCTTC. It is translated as CASSIDRGGYTF. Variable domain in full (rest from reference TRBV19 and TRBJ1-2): DGGITQSPKYLFRKEGQNVTLSCEQNLNHDAMYWYRQDPGQGLRLIYYSQIVNDFQKGDIAEGYSVSREKKESFPLTVTSAQKNPTAFYLCASSIDRGGYTFGSGTRLTVV.

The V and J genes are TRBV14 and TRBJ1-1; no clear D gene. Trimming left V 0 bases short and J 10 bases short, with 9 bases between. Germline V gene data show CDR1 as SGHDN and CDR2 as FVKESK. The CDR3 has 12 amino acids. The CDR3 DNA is TGTGCCAGCAGCCAAGATCTAGAGCGAGCTTTCTTT. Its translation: CASSQDLERAFF.

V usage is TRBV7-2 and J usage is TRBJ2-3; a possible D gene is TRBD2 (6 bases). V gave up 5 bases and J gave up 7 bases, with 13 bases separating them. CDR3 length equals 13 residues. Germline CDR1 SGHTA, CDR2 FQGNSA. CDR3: CASSPSETYTQYF. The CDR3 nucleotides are TGTGCCAGCAGCCCTAGCGAGACCTATACGCAGTATTTT. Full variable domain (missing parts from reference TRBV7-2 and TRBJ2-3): GAGVSQSPSNKVTEKGKDVELRCDPISGHTALYWYRQSLGQGLEFLIYFQGNSAPDKSGLPSDRFSAERTGGSVSTLTIQRTQQEDSAVYLCASSPSETYTQYFGPGTRLTVL.

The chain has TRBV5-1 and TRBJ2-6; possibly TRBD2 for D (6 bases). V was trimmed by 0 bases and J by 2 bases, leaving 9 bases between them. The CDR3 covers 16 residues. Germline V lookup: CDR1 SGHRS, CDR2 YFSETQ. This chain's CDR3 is CASSLAGRTGANVLTF. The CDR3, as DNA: TGCGCCAGCAGCTTGGCAGGGAGGACTGGGGCCAACGTCCTGACTTTC.

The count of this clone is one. CDR3 sequence: CASSSLTGPNQPQHF. In DNA form, the CDR3 reads TGTGCCAGCTCCTCCCTGACAGGGCCCAATCAGCCCCAGCATTTT. This sequence joins TRBV6-5 and TRBJ1-5; 7 bases align to TRBD1. Germline lookup yields CDR1 MNHEY and CDR2 SVGAGI. The V segment lost 8 bases and the J segment 3 bases; nucleotides outside the gene matches: 10. This CDR3 has 15 residues.

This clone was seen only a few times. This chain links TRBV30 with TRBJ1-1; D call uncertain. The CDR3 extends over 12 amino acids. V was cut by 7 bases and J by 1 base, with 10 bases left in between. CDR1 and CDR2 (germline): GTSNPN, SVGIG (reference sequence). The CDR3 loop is CALALQNTEAFF. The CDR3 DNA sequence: TGTGCCTTGGCGCTTCAGAACACTGAAGCTTTCTTT.

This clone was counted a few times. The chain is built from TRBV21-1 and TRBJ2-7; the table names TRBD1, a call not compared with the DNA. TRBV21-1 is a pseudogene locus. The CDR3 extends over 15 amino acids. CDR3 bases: TGTGCCAGCAGCTCAGGGACAGGGACGTTGGACGAGCAGTACTTC. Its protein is CASSSGTGTLDEQYF.

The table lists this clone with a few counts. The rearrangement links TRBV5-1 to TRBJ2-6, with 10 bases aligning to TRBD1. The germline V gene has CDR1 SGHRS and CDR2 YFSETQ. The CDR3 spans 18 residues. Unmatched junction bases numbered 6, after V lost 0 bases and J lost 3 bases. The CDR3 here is CASSLVGTGVGGANVLTF. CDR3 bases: TGCGCCAGCAGCTTGGTGGGGACAGGGGTAGGTGGGGCCAACGTCCTGACTTTC.